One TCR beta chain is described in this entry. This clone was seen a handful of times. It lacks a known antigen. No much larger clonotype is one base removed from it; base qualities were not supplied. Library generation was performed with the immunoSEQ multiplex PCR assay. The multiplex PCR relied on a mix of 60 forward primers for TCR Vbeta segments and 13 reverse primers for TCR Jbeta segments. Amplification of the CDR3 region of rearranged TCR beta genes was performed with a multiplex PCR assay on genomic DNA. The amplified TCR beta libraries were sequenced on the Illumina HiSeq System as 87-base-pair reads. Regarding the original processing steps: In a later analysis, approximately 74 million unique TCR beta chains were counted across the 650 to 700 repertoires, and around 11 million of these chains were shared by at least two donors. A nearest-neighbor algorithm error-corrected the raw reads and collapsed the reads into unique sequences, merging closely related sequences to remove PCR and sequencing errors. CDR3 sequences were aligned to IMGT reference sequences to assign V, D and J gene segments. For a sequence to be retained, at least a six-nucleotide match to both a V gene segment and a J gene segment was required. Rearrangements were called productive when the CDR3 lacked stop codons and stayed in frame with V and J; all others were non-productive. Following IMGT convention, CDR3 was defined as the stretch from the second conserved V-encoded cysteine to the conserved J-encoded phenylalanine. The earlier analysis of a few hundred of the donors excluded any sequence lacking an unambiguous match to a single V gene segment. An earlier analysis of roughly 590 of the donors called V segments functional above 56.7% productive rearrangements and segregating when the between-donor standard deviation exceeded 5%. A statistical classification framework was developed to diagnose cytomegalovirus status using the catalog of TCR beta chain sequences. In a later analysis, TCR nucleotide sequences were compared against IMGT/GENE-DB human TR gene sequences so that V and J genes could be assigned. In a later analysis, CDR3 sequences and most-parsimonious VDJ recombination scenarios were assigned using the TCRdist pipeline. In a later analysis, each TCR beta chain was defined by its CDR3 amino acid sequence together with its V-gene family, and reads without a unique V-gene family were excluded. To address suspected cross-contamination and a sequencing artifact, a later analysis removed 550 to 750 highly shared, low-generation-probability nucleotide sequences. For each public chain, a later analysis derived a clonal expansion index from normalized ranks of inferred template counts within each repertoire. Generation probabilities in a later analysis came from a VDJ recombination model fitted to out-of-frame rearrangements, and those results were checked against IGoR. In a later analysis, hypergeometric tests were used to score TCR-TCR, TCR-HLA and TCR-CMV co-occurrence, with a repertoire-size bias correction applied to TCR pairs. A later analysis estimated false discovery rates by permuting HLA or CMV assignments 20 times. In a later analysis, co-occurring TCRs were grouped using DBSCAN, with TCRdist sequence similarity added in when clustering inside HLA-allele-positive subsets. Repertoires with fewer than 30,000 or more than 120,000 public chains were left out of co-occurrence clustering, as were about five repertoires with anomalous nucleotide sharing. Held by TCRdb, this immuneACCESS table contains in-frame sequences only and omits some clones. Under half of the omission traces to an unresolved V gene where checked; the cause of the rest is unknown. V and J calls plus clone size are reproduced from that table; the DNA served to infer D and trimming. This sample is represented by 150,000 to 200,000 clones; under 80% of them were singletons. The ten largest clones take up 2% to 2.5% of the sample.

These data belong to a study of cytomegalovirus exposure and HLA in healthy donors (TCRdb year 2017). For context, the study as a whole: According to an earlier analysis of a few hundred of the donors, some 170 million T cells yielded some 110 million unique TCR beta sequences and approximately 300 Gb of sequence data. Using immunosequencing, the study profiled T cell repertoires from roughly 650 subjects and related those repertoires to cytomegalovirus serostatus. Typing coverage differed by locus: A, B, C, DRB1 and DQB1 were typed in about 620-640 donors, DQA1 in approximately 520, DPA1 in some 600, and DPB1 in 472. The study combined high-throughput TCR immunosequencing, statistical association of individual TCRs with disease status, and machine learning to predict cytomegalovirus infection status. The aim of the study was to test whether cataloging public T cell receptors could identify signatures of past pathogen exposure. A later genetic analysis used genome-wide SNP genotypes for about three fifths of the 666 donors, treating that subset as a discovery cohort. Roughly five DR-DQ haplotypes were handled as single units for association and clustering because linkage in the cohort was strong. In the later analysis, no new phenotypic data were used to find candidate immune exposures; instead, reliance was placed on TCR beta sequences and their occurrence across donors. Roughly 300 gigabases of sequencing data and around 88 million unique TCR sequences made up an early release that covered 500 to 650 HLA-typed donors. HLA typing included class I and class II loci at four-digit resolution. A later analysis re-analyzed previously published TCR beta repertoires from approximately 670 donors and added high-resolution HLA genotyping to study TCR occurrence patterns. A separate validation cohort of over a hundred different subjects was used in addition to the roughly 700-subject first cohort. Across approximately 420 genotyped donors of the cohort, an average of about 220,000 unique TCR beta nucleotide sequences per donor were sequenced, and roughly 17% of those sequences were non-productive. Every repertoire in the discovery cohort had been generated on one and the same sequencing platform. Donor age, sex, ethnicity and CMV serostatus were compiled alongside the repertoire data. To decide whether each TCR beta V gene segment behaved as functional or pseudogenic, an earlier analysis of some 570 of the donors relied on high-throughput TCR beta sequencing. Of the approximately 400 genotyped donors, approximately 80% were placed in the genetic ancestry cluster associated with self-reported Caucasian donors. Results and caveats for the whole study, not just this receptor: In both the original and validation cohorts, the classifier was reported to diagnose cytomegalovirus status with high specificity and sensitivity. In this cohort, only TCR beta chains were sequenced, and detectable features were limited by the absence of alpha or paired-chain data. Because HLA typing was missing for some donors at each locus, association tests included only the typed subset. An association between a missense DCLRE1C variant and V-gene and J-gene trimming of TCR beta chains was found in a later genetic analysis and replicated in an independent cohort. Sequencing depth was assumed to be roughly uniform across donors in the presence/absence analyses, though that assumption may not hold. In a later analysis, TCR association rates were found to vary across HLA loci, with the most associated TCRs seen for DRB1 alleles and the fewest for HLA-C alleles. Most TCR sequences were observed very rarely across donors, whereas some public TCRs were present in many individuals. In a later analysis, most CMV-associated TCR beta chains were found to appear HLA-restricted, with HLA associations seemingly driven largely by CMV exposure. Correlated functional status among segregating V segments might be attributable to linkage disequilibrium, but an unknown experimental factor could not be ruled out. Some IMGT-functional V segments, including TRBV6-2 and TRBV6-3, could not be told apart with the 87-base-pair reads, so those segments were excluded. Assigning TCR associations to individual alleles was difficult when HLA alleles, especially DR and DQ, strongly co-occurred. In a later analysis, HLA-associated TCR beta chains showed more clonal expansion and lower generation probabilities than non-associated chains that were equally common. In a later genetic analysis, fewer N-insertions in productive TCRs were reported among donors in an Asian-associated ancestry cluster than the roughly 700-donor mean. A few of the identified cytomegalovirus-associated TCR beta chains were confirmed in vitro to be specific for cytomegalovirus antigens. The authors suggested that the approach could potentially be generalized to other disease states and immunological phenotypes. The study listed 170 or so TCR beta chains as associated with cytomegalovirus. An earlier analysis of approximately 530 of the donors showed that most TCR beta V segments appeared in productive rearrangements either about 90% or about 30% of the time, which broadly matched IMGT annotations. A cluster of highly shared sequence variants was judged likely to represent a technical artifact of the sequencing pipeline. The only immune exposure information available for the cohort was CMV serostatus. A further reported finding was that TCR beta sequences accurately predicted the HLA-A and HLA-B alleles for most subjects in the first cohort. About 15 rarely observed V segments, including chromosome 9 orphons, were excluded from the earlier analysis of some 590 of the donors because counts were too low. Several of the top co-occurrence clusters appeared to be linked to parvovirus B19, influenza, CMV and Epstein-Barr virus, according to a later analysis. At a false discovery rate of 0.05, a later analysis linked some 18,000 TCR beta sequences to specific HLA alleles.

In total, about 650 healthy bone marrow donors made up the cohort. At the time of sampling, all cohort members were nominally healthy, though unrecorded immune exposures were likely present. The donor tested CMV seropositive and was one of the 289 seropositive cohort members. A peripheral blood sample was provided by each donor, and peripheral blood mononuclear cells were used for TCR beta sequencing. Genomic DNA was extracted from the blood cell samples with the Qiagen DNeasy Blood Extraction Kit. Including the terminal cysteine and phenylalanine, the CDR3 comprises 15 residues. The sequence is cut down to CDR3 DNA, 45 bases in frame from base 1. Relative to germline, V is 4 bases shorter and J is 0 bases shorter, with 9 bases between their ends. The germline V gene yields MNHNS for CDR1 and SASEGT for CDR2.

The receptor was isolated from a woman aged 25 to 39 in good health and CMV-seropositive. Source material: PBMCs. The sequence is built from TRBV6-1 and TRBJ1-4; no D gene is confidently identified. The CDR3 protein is CASSARTATNEKLFF. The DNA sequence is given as TGTGCCAGCAGTGCCCGCACAGCAACTAATGAAAAACTGTTTTTT.